Sequencing of this T cell receptor beta chain was carried out in a study of OX40 agonist ivuxolimab in advanced cancers. Looked up from germline, CDR1 is SGHRS and CDR2 is YFSETQ. The CDR3 is made up of 13 amino acids. V was pared by 3 bases and J by 4 bases, with 7 bases between. Systemic immunosuppression or a history of autoimmune disease excluded patients. Assay: immunoSEQ multiplex PCR; the TCRdb copy retains only in-frame clones and omits some. The table has 55,000 to 85,000 clones, roughly 88% seen once; the top ten hold 2.5% to 3%. V is TRBV5-1 and J is TRBJ2-2; no clear D. The receptor was derived from an adult with an advanced solid tumor such as melanoma, head and neck, liver or kidney cancer. The sequencing here drew on CD4+ or CD8+ T cells sorted from blood, taken in a trial of the OX40 agonist ivuxolimab. CDR3 amino acids: CASSSGSTGELFF. CDR3 nucleotides: TGCGCCAGCAGCTCAGGTTCCACCGGGGAGCTGTTTTTT. The variable domain in full, completed from reference TRBV5-1 and TRBJ2-2, reads KAGVTQTPRYLIKTRGQQVTLSCSPISGHRSVSWYQQTPGQGLQFLFEYFSETQRNKGNFPGRFSGRQFSNSRSEMNVSTLELGDSALYLCASSSGSTGELFFGEGSRLTVL.